This T cell receptor beta chain was retrieved from a study of cytomegalovirus exposure and HLA in healthy donors. General study findings and limits: Cytomegalovirus-associated TCR beta chains were listed, numbering 150 to 200.

In this sample, this clone turned up once. What it recognizes is unknown. Germline loops: CDR1 LNHDA, CDR2 SQIVND (reference sequence). The CDR3 runs to 14 residues. V was pared by 1 base and J by 2 bases, with 5 bases between. PCR used 60 Vbeta primers and 13 Jbeta primers. Data came from immunoSEQ multiplex PCR; TCRdb stores just in-frame clones and leaves some out. The sample carries about 110,000 clones, approximately 82% recorded once. The gene calls are TRBV19 and TRBJ2-2; no clear D gene. The sequencing input was PBMCs. The source of this sequence is a middle-aged man in good health and CMV-seronegative. CDR3 in DNA: TGTGCCAGTAGTATAGCGGTTAACACCGGGGAGCTGTTTTTT. This codes for CASSIAVNTGELFF.